This TCR beta chain appears in the sequencing data of a study of blood T cell repertoires in COVID-19 (dated by TCRdb to about 2020). For the study in its entirety: Samples covering the acute and convalescent phases of COVID-19 were provided by collaborators in the United States, Italy and Spain. The prospective study material was composed of cDNA or gDNA derived from T cells, B-cell-depleted T cells, or PBMCs. Subjects who had been exposed to COVID-19, were actively infected with it, or had recovered from it provided the deeply sampled blood TCRbeta repertoires that made up the dataset. A freely available public database, intended as a resource for researchers studying the immune response to SARS-CoV-2, is where the repertoires were released. Samples came from the ongoing ImmuneRACE study (first 160 participants) plus 1,254 subjects from 6 global collaborators. A de-identified subject ID, COVID-19 status, age in years and sex were almost always included in the sample metadata. Where available, HLA class I and class II types were taken from metadata supplied by the sample provider and were not determined by assay-based typing.

Study-wide conclusions, independent of this receptor: The amount of clinical and demographic metadata varied by source and participant and was provided uncurated.

Whole blood was collected in K2EDTA tubes by collaborating institutions according to the institutions' own protocols. For TCRbeta analysis, collaborator samples were shipped as frozen whole blood, as isolated PBMCs, or as DNA extracted from either sample type. TCRbeta CDR3 regions were amplified from genomic DNA using the immunoSEQ Assay, a bias-controlled multiplex PCR. In the original analysis: Nucleated cell counts per sample were estimated from amplification of reference gene primers within the assay. To quantify the absolute abundance of each unique TCRbeta CDR3 rearrangement, sequence reads were collapsed and filtered. For each sample, productive Simpson clonality was calculated by taking the square root of Simpson's diversity index across productive rearrangements. TCRdb holds this immuneACCESS table with in-frame rearrangements only. Some clones are missing; in checked studies, unresolved V genes explain under half, and the rest has no known cause. V and J calls plus clone size are reproduced from that table; the DNA served to infer D and trimming. Recorded for this sample are 30,000 to 35,000 clones; 85% of them occurred a single time. 14% of the sample goes to the ten largest clones.

About this clone: Its antigen specificity is not known. Per-nucleotide qualities are absent, and no much larger clonotype sits a single base away.

This clonotype originated in a human donor with acute or convalescent COVID-19. The donor label of this sample is uncertain. The material sequenced was peripheral blood.

The CDR3 sequence is CASSLGSGGTLNEQFF. The DNA sequence is as follows: TGCGCCAGCAGCTTGGGTAGCGGGGGGACCCTCAATGAGCAGTTCTTC. This receptor chain uses TRBV5-1 and TRBJ2-1, with 10 junctional bases fitting TRBD2. Including the terminal cysteine and phenylalanine, the CDR3 comprises 16 residues. Only CDR3 DNA remains: 48 bases, in frame from the first base. Relative to germline, V is missing 0 bases and J is missing 6 bases, with 6 bases of the junction outside any gene match. CDR1 SGHRS and CDR2 YFSETQ are derived from the germline V gene.